A single sample gave rise to the 29 T cell receptor beta chains below, sequenced in a study of glioma-infiltrating T cells after dendritic cell vaccination listed by TCRdb under 2016. The library was made by the immunoSEQ multiplex PCR assay. TCRdb limited this immuneACCESS table to in-frame rearrangements with V and J called. A share of clones is missing; checked studies link under half to unresolved V genes, and the rest is unexplained. The sample table shows 65,000 to 80,000 clones, and over 75% are seen once. About 2.2% of the sample is held by the ten biggest clonotypes. The time point label corresponds to: after dendritic cell vaccination, including at tumor progression/relapse. The sequencing here drew on blood, taken after dendritic cell vaccination. These TCRs come from a human donor with glioblastoma.

In this sample, this clone turned up a few times. This chain uses TRBV7-2 with TRBJ2-7; D is ambiguous. Trimming removed 4 bases from V and 6 bases from J, with 7 bases in between. The V gene's germline CDR1 is SGHTA and CDR2 FQGNSA. This CDR3 region has 11 residues. CDR3: CASSSAFEQYF. In DNA form, the CDR3 reads TGTGCCAGCAGCTCCGCGTTCGAGCAGTACTTC.

The chain recombines TRBV4-2 with TRBJ2-2; D not resolved. Germline CDR1 is LGHNA and CDR2 is YNFKEQ. Trimming cost V 3 bases and J 5 bases, with 13 bases left between them. The CDR3 consists of 15 residues. The CDR3 nucleotides read TGTGCCAGCAGCCATTCGTCACAGCCTACCGGGGAGCTGTTTTTT. Protein sequence: CASSHSSQPTGELFF.

The chain combines TRBV10-3 with TRBJ1-2; TRBD1 aligns across 7 bases. The CDR3 contains 16 residues. V lost 4 bases and J lost 0; bases outside the gene matches: 8. Germline lookup yields CDR1 ENHRY and CDR2 SYGVKD. CDR3 nucleotides: TGTGCCATCAGTGGCGCCCGGGACAGAACTAACTATGGCTACACCTTC. This gives the protein CAISGARDRTNYGYTF.

This sequence joins TRBV7-2 and TRBJ2-7, with D perhaps TRBD2 (6 bases). The CDR3 consists of 13 residues. Germline values: CDR1 SGHTA, CDR2 FQGNSA. The germline V and J ends were trimmed by 6 bases and 3 bases, with 12 bases remaining between them. CDR3 loop: CASSPGTHYEQYF. The CDR3 region has the DNA TGTGCCAGCAGTCCTGGGACTCACTACGAGCAGTACTTC.

The chain joins TRBV9 to TRBJ1-1; D unresolved. Trimming stripped 3 bases from V and 3 bases from J, with 9 bases between. This CDR3 contains 13 residues. Germline loops: CDR1 SGDLS, CDR2 YYNGEE. CDR3 sequence reads: CASSGQVYTEAFF. Written as DNA, the CDR3 is TGTGCCAGCAGCGGTCAGGTTTACACTGAAGCTTTCTTT.

This chain links TRBV9 with TRBJ1-2; D remains unclear. The CDR3 covers 13 residues. Germline-derived CDR1 and CDR2 are SGDLS and YYNGEE. Trimming took 0 bases from V and 2 from J, leaving 5 bases between them. In DNA, the CDR3 is TGTGCCAGCAGCGTAGAACAGAACTATGGCTACACCTTC. Translating it yields CASSVEQNYGYTF.

The gene calls are TRBV6-1 and TRBJ2-1; D is unclear. The CDR3 is 12 residues long. V lost 5 bases and J 3 bases, leaving 5 bases between the germline ends. CDR1 MNHNS and CDR2 SASEGT come from the germline V gene. CDR3 residues: CASSSGYNEQFF. The CDR3 DNA follows: TGTGCCAGCAGTTCCGGCTACAATGAGCAGTTCTTC.

This rearrangement joins TRBV9 to TRBJ2-2; D possibly corresponds to TRBD1 (6 bases). V lost 1 base to trimming and J lost 1 base, with 11 bases between them. This CDR3 has 16 residues. Germline-derived CDR1 and CDR2 are SGDLS and YYNGEE. Here the CDR3 reads CASSVTGTLNTGELFF. CDR3 nucleotides: TGTGCCAGCAGCGTAACCGGGACATTGAACACCGGGGAGCTGTTTTTT. The full variable domain, completed using reference TRBV9 and TRBJ2-2, is DSGVTQTPKHLITATGQRVTLRCSPRSGDLSVYWYQQSLDQGLQFLIQYYNGEERAKGNILERFSAQQFPDLHSELNLSSLELGDSALYFCASSVTGTLNTGELFFGEGSRLTVL.

This chain links TRBV18 with TRBJ2-4; D uncertain. The germline gives CDR1 KGHSH, CDR2 LQKENI. The length of the CDR3 is 16 residues. V was pared by 5 bases and J by 1 base, with 15 bases between. CDR3 bases: TGTGCCAGCTCATCAAACAGTAGAACTGCCAAAAACATTCAGTACTTC. This encodes CASSSNSRTAKNIQYF.

The V call is TRBV5-1, the J call TRBJ2-7, with D tentatively TRBD2 (5 bases). Germline V gene sequence: CDR1 SGHRS, CDR2 YFSETQ. The germline V and J ends were trimmed by 3 bases and 1 base, with 11 bases remaining between them. The CDR3 runs 14 residues. The CDR3: CASSYEGHSYEQYF. The CDR3 nucleotides are TGCGCCAGCAGCTATGAGGGCCATTCCTACGAGCAGTACTTC.

In DNA form, the CDR3 reads TGCAGCGTTTTGGGACAGGGCACAGATACGCAGTATTTT. Its translation is CSVLGQGTDTQYF. This chain links TRBV29-1 with TRBJ2-3, with 8 bases matching TRBD1. This CDR3 region has 13 residues. The junction had 2 bases not matched to a gene; V was cut back by 5 bases and J by 1 base. Germline-derived CDR1 and CDR2 are SQVTM and ANQGSEA.

The chain combines TRBV5-1 with TRBJ1-2; weak D call: TRBD1 (6 bases). CDR3 length: 15 amino acids. Germline assignment: CDR1 SGHRS and CDR2 YFSETQ. V dropped 0 bases and J dropped 7 bases, with 16 bases sitting between them. CDR3 bases: TGCGCCAGCAGCTTGGCGCGGGAGGGGGAGCTTGGCTACACCTTC. This gives the protein CASSLAREGELGYTF.

The rearrangement joins TRBV5-1 to TRBJ1-3; D is unclear. CDR1 is SGHRS, CDR2 YFSETQ, per germline. Trimming left V 2 bases short and J 8 bases short, with 17 bases between. This CDR3 contains 15 residues. CDR3 sequence (DNA): TGCGCCAGCAGCTTCGGGCCTCTGGAGGCGGACACCATATATTTT. The encoded protein is CASSFGPLEADTIYF.

V is TRBV7-2 and J is TRBJ1-6; D is ambiguous. Germline V gene sequence: CDR1 SGHTA, CDR2 FQGNSA. Trimming took 2 bases from V and 2 from J, leaving 10 bases between them. The CDR3 has 16 residues. CDR3 nucleotides: TGTGCCAGCAGCTTAAGCGGTTTCACCTATAATTCACCCCTCCACTTT. Amino acid sequence: CASSLSGFTYNSPLHF.

The chain recombines TRBV6-4 with TRBJ2-3; maybe TRBD1 (5 bases). Germline assignment: CDR1 MRHNA and CDR2 SNTAGT. V gave up 5 bases and J gave up 3 bases, with 18 bases separating them. The CDR3 sequence is 16 residues long. CDR3 DNA sequence: TGTGCCAGCAGTCAAACAGGACCCCCAAGGACAGATACGCAGTATTTT. Its protein is CASSQTGPPRTDTQYF.

The V gene is TRBV11-3, the J gene TRBJ2-1, with D hard to call. This CDR3 has 11 amino acids. CDR1 and CDR2 from the germline V gene are SGHNT and YENEEA. Trimming shortened V by 1 base and J by 12 bases, and 7 bases separated the two germline ends. The CDR3 here is CASSLAGGQFF. CDR3 DNA: TGTGCCAGCAGCTTAGCAGGTGGGCAGTTCTTC.

The rearrangement joins TRBV7-3 to TRBJ2-1; 11 positions agree with TRBD2. V shed 3 bases and J 0 bases; nucleotides not matched to a gene: 10. The germline V gene encodes CDR1 SGHTA and CDR2 FQGTGA. The CDR3 runs 19 residues. The CDR3 sequence is CASSFQGTSGFSSYNEQFF. CDR3 nucleotides: TGTGCCAGCAGCTTCCAGGGGACTAGCGGCTTTAGCTCCTACAATGAGCAGTTCTTC.

The chain employs TRBV5-1 and TRBJ2-7; TRBD2 aligns across 8 bases. CDR1 is SGHRS and CDR2 is YFSETQ in the germline V gene. The CDR3 sequence is 13 residues long. Germline trimming cut 2 bases from V and 6 bases from J; bases unmatched to any gene: 4. CDR3 in DNA: TGCGCCAGCAGCTTCGGACTAGCCGGCGAGCAGTACTTC. It yields the protein CASSFGLAGEQYF.

The J gene is TRBJ1-2, the V gene TRBV6-1; 8 bases match TRBD1. V lost 1 base to trimming and J lost 5 bases; unmatched junction nucleotides: 6. The germline V gene encodes CDR1 MNHNS and CDR2 SASEGT. The CDR3 is 15 residues long. CDR3: CASSEGAGGSYGYTF. For the CDR3, the DNA is TGTGCCAGCAGTGAAGGGGCAGGGGGCAGTTATGGCTACACCTTC.

The V gene is TRBV5-1, the J gene TRBJ2-7; D perhaps matches TRBD1 (6 bases). V dropped 3 bases and J dropped 7 bases, with 17 bases sitting between them. The CDR3 loop spans 14 amino acids. Germline loops: CDR1 SGHRS, CDR2 YFSETQ. Here the CDR3 reads CASSSDSAIREQYF. The CDR3 DNA sequence: TGCGCCAGCAGCTCGGACAGTGCCATAAGGGAGCAGTACTTC. Using reference TRBV5-1 and TRBJ2-7 for the parts outside the CDR3, the full variable domain is KAGVTQTPRYLIKTRGQQVTLSCSPISGHRSVSWYQQTPGQGLQFLFEYFSETQRNKGNFPGRFSGRQFSNSRSEMNVSTLELGDSALYLCASSSDSAIREQYFGPGTRLTVT.

The J gene is TRBJ2-3, the V gene TRBV5-4, with 7 bases fitting TRBD1. Germline loops: CDR1 SGHNT, CDR2 YYREEE (reference sequence). J was trimmed by 5 bases and V by 6 bases; bases with no gene match: 9. The CDR3 sequence is 14 residues long. CDR3 amino acids: CASTKQGSGDTQYF. In nucleotides, the CDR3 is TGTGCCAGCACCAAACAGGGGAGTGGAGATACGCAGTATTTT.

This clone was detected only once. V gene TRBV25-1 combines with J gene TRBJ2-3, with 8 positions matching TRBD2. The V segment lost 4 bases and the J segment 3 bases; nucleotides outside the gene matches: 6. This CDR3 has 15 amino acids. The germline V gene has CDR1 MGHDK and CDR2 SYGVNS. CDR3 residues: CASSAGTRPTDTQYF. CDR3 coding DNA: TGTGCCAGCAGTGCCGGGACTAGGCCAACAGATACGCAGTATTTT.

CDR3 amino acids: CASSRPGLAGSGANVLTF. CDR3 nucleotides: TGTGCCAGCAGCAGACCGGGACTAGCGGGGTCTGGGGCCAACGTCCTGACTTTC. The V and J genes are TRBV5-6 and TRBJ2-6; 13 bases align to TRBD2. After removal of 4 bases from V and 1 base from J, the junction contained 5 bases not matched to a gene. This CDR3 has 18 residues. Germline-derived CDR1 and CDR2 are SGHDT and YYEEEE.

The chain couples TRBV10-1 to TRBJ1-4; 9 bases match TRBD1. V dropped 6 bases and J dropped 6; count of bases not matched to a gene: 5. In germline, CDR1 is WNHNN, CDR2 SYGVQD (reference sequence). This CDR3 contains 14 residues. Written as DNA, the CDR3 is TGCGCCAGCAGCCGGGACAGGGCTGATGAAAAACTGTTTTTT. Translated: CASSRDRADEKLFF.

This clone was observed a single time. This chain links TRBV9 with TRBJ2-2; D is unresolved. Per the germline V gene, CDR1 is SGDLS and CDR2 is YYNGEE. This CDR3 has 15 residues. V lost 2 bases and J lost 4, with 12 bases in between. DNA for the CDR3: TGTGCCAGCAGCGTCAGAGGAACTTCCACCGGGGAGCTGTTTTTT. Its translation: CASSVRGTSTGELFF. Full variable domain (outside the CDR3, taken from reference TRBV9 and TRBJ2-2): DSGVTQTPKHLITATGQRVTLRCSPRSGDLSVYWYQQSLDQGLQFLIQYYNGEERAKGNILERFSAQQFPDLHSELNLSSLELGDSALYFCASSVRGTSTGELFFGEGSRLTVL.

A few counts support this clone. The V and J genes are TRBV7-2 and TRBJ2-7; the D gene is possibly TRBD2 (5 bases). The CDR3 contains 15 residues. V lost 1 base, J lost 7 bases, and 17 bases lay in between. Germline V gene data show CDR1 as SGHTA and CDR2 as FQGNSA. The CDR3 region is CASSLVSSPKVEQYF. CDR3 bases: TGTGCCAGCAGCTTAGTGTCTAGCCCAAAAGTAGAGCAGTACTTC.

This chain links TRBV6-1 with TRBJ2-7; D gene uncertain. Germline CDR1 MNHNS, CDR2 SASEGT. V was shortened by 6 bases and J by 3 bases, with 6 bases between the two germline ends. The CDR3 totals 11 residues. The CDR3 sequence is CASSAGYEQYF. Written as DNA, the CDR3 is TGTGCCAGCAGCGCCGGCTACGAGCAGTACTTC.

The chain carries TRBV19 and TRBJ1-1, with D perhaps matching TRBD1 (6 bases). V dropped 10 bases and J dropped 8 bases, with 14 bases sitting between them. The CDR3 runs to 11 residues. CDR1 and CDR2 from the germline V gene are LNHDA and SQIVND (reference sequence). The DNA of the CDR3 is TGTGCCACCGAGGGGGAGAGGGAAGCTTTCTTT. It yields the protein CATEGEREAFF.

The rearrangement links TRBV11-3 to TRBJ2-1; TRBD2 aligns across 9 bases. The CDR3 consists of 14 residues. CDR1 and CDR2 from the germline V gene are SGHNT and YENEEA. V gave up 3 bases and J gave up 7 bases; unmatched junction bases: 4. The CDR3 loop reads CASSFSGGGNEQFF. CDR3 sequence (DNA): TGTGCCAGCAGCTTTAGCGGGGGTGGTAATGAGCAGTTCTTC.